This T cell receptor (delta chain) was identified during a study of γδ T cells in repeated Plasmodium falciparum infection. Study-wide results and caveats: One small rural Malian village, predominantly a single ethnic group, supplied the cohort. Many TCRgamma sequences overlapped between individuals in stable Vgamma9/Vdelta2+ repertoires.

Looked up from germline, CDR1 is TSWWSYY and CDR2 is QGS. The CDR3 totals 22 residues. Comment on this clone: Its antigen is not known. The mismatch at residue 16 between this DNA's translation and the TCRdb protein of a much larger clone likely reflects a read error; the protein shown is translated from the DNA.

Vgamma9/Vdelta2+ and Vdelta2-negative gammadelta T cells were flow-sorted from PBMC for bulk sequencing. TCRdb reprocessed the multiplex PCR reads through CATT. The top ten hold around 9.6% of the sample, which has tens of thousands of delta-chain clones, 0.8% to 1% seen once. The chain combines TRDV1 with TRDJ1, with 7 bases that match TRDD3. The J gene comes from matching the DNA to germline here; TCRdb lacks it. Material: gamma-delta T cells from blood. The receptor's source is a pool of human donors (malaria-infected and uninfected, not separated). The CDR3 DNA sequence: TGTGCTCTTGGGGACTCCGCCACTTCCCACCTAAATACTGGGGAGGCGAACGATAGACTCATCTTT. Translation gives CALGDSATSHLNTGEANDRLIF.